The TCR beta chain under discussion was sequenced for a study of T cells after yellow fever vaccination. Overall study: Fractions of low cell number were prepared using SMART-Seq v4 Ultra Low Input.

Germline CDR1 and CDR2: LGHNA and YSLEER. V was shortened by 0 bases and J by 0 bases, with 17 bases between the two germline ends. This CDR3 is 18 amino acids long. It was through 5'RACE template switching that TCR cDNA was made, with a universal primer site and UMIs added. Each CDR3 protein gets one entry after TCRdb re-called the 5' RACE reads with MiXCR. The repertoire holds 400,000 to 450,000 distinct CDR3 sequences, with around 20% as singletons. Whole-study results and caveats: Across the CD4 and CD8 compartments, a small share of clonotypes was present in both.

This clonotype has at least ten counts. The antigen is unknown. V usage is TRBV4-3 and J usage is TRBJ2-5, with D perhaps being TRBD1 or TRBD2 (6 bases each). The origin of this receptor is a man in his late teens or twenties who received the YFV17D yellow fever vaccine. The sample consisted of PBMCs, taken before the yellow fever booster vaccination. The CDR3, as DNA: TGCGCCAGCAGCCAAGATCTTCGAGGAGGGGGACACCAAGAGACCCAGTACTTC. This sequence encodes CASSQDLRGGGHQETQYF.